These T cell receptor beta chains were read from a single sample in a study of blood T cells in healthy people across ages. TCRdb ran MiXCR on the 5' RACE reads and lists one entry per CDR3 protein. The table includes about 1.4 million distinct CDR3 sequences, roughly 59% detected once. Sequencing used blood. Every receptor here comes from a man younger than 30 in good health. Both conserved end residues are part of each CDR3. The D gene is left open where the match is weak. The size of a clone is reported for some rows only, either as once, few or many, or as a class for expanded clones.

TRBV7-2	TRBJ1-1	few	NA	CASSLLGHSLNTEAFF	TGTGCCAGCAGCTTATTAGGTCACAGCTTGAACACTGAAGCTTTCTTT
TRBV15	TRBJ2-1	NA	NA	CATSRQTFRRAAYNEQFF	TGTGCCACCAGCAGACAGACTTTTAGACGAGCGGCTTACAATGAGCAGTTCTTC
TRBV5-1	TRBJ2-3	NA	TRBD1	CASAPGTGSTDTQYF	TGCGCCAGCGCCCCGGGGACAGGTAGCACAGATACGCAGTATTTT
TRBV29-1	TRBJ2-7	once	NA	CSVAAQGGSYEQYF	TGCAGCGTTGCTGCACAGGGAGGCTCCTACGAGCAGTACTTC
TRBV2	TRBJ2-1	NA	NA	CASRSYEQFF	TGTGCCAGCAGGAGCTATGAGCAGTTCTTC
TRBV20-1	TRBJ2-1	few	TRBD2	CSARLLAGVRSSYNEQFF	TGCAGTGCTAGACTTTTAGCGGGAGTCCGGAGCTCCTACAATGAGCAGTTCTTC
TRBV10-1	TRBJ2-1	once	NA	CASSELRGTNEQFF	TGCGCCAGCAGTGAGTTGAGGGGTACCAATGAGCAGTTCTTC
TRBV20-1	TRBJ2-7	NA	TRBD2	CSARVGAGGDWFNEQYF	TGCAGTGCTAGAGTAGGGGCGGGGGGTGATTGGTTCAACGAGCAGTACTTC
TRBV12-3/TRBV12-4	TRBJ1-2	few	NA	CASSLAEYGYTF	TGTGCCAGCAGTTTGGCTGAGTATGGCTACACCTTC
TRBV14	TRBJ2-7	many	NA	CASSQDTPYEQYF	TGTGCCAGCAGCCAAGATACCCCCTACGAGCAGTACTTC
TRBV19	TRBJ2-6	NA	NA	CASSIEGGSGANVLTF	TGTGCCAGTAGTATTGAGGGGGGATCTGGGGCCAACGTCCTGACTTTC
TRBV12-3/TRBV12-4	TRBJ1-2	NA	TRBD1	CASGLSYRGSYTF	TGTGCCAGCGGACTCTCTTACAGGGGGAGCTACACCTTC
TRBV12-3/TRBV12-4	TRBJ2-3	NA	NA	CASTPAVFSSTDTQYF	TGTGCCAGCACCCCTGCGGTGTTCTCTAGCACAGATACGCAGTATTTT
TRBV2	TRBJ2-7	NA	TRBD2	CASTLLAGAAYEQYF	TGTGCCAGCACCCTACTAGCGGGAGCGGCGTACGAGCAGTACTTC
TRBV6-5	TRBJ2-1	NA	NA	CASSTSGAQGSEQFF	TGTGCCAGCAGTACATCGGGGGCCCAGGGGAGTGAGCAGTTCTTC
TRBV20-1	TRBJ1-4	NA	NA	CSATHPGSNEKLFF	TGCAGTGCTACGCATCCGGGTTCTAATGAAAAACTGTTTTTT
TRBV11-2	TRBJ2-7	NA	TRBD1	CATHSDGTAAYEQYF	TGTGCCACACACAGCGACGGGACAGCCGCCTACGAGCAGTACTTC
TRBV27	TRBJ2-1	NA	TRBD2	CASNLGTSGGNEQFF	TGTGCCAGCAACCTCGGGACTAGCGGTGGGAATGAGCAGTTCTTC
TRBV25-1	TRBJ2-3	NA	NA	CASNKWDNTDTQYF	TGTGCCAGCAACAAGTGGGACAACACAGATACGCAGTATTTT